The 10 T cell receptor beta chains below all came from one sample that was sequenced in a study of memory CD4+ T cells and cytomegalovirus serostatus. The sort gate was single viable CD3+CD4+CD8-CD45RO+ cells for memory CD4+ T cells. TCRdb keeps only in-frame clones here, not all; method: immunoSEQ multiplex PCR. This table holds some 95,000 clones, around 80% found once. Sequencing input: memory CD4+ T cells from blood. The receptors were sampled from an adult in good health and CMV-seropositive.

Only a few counts were recorded for this clone. The V call is TRBV27, the J call TRBJ1-2; 7 bases align to TRBD1. The V gene end was trimmed by 5 bases and the J gene end by 1 base; junction bases not matched to a gene: 16. The CDR3 has 18 residues. The germline V gene encodes CDR1 MNHEY and CDR2 SMNVEV (reference sequence). The CDR3 DNA reads as TGTGCCAGCAGTCACTATCCCCTCGACAGGGTCGATAACTATGGCTACACCTTC. Its protein is CASSHYPLDRVDNYGYTF.

The rearrangement links TRBV7-3 to TRBJ2-1; the match to TRBD2 covers 9 bases. The CDR3 is 17 amino acids. Germline CDR1 reads SGHTA; CDR2 reads FQGTGA. V gave up 1 base and J gave up 3 bases; unmatched junction bases: 7. The CDR3 reads CASSLRTSAASYNEQFF. The CDR3 nucleotides read TGTGCCAGCAGCTTAAGGACTAGCGCGGCAAGCTACAATGAGCAGTTCTTC.

The rearrangement links TRBV4-2 to TRBJ2-1; a possible D gene is TRBD2 (6 bases). Germline loops: CDR1 LGHNA, CDR2 YNFKEQ. Between the trimmed V and J ends, which lost 3 bases and 6 bases, there was a span of 12 bases. The CDR3 length is 14 residues. The CDR3 spells CASSQRGTSNEQFF. For the CDR3, the DNA is TGTGCCAGCAGCCAGCGGGGCACCTCCAATGAGCAGTTCTTC.

The chain joins TRBV7-2 to TRBJ2-7, with 9 bases lining up with TRBD2. The CDR3 sequence is 15 residues long. Trimming cost V 6 bases and J 2 bases; bases outside gene matches: 8. Germline CDR1 SGHTA, CDR2 FQGNSA. Here the CDR3 reads CASRPGGGRAYEQYF. Written as DNA, the CDR3 is TGTGCCAGCAGACCAGGTGGCGGGAGGGCCTACGAGCAGTACTTC.

In its sample, this clone was seen a few times. The V and J genes are TRBV2 and TRBJ2-7, with D possibly matching TRBD2 (5 bases). CDR1 and CDR2 (germline): SNHLY, FYNNEI. The CDR3 has 12 amino acids. Trimming took off 5 bases at V and 7 bases at J, with 12 bases between the two ends. The DNA of the CDR3 is TGTGCCAGCAGTAAGGATTCGGGGGAGCAGTACTTC. Residues: CASSKDSGEQYF.

V usage is TRBV7-3 and J usage is TRBJ2-2; TRBD2 matches at 9 bases. The CDR3 covers 15 residues. The germline CDR1 and CDR2 sequences are SGHTA and FQGTGA. V dropped 2 bases and J dropped 5; count of bases not matched to a gene: 3. CDR3 DNA sequence: TGTGCCAGCAGCTTAGGTAGCGGGAGAACCGGGGAGCTGTTTTTT. It specifies CASSLGSGRTGELFF. The whole variable domain, filled in from reference TRBV7-3 and TRBJ2-2, reads GAGVSQTPSNKVTEKGKYVELRCDPISGHTALYWYRQSLGQGPEFLIYFQGTGAADDSGLPNDRFFAVRPEGSVSTLKIQRTERGDSAVYLCASSLGSGRTGELFFGEGSRLTVL.

The chain recombines TRBV9 with TRBJ2-1; D is ambiguous. Trimming shortened V by 0 bases and J by 6 bases, and 13 bases separated the two germline ends. The CDR3 has 15 amino acids. Looked up from germline, CDR1 is SGDLS and CDR2 is YYNGEE. CDR3 sequence (DNA): TGTGCCAGCAGCGTAGGTGCCAGTCCGGTCAATGAGCAGTTCTTC. This gives the protein CASSVGASPVNEQFF. Combining the CDR3 with reference TRBV9 and TRBJ2-1 gives the whole variable domain DSGVTQTPKHLITATGQRVTLRCSPRSGDLSVYWYQQSLDQGLQFLIQYYNGEERAKGNILERFSAQQFPDLHSELNLSSLELGDSALYFCASSVGASPVNEQFFGPGTRLTVL.

V is TRBV28 and J is TRBJ2-1; TRBD2 matches 11 bases. V lost 6 bases and J lost 6; bases outside the gene matches: 7. The CDR3 covers 15 residues. Germline V CDR1 and CDR2: MDHEN, SYDVKM. The CDR3 sequence is CASRMVAGGPNEQFF. DNA for the CDR3: TGTGCCAGCAGGATGGTAGCGGGAGGGCCCAATGAGCAGTTCTTC.

CDR3 bases: TGTGCCAGCAGCTTAGCCCCGGTAGCCCTCACCGGGGAGCTGTTTTTT. Translating gives CASSLAPVALTGELFF. The V call is TRBV7-8, the J call TRBJ2-2; unclear D gene. The CDR3 loop spans 16 amino acids. Germline lookup yields CDR1 SGHVS and CDR2 FQNEAQ. Trimming cost V 0 bases and J 4 bases, with 12 bases left between them.

J is TRBJ2-7 and V is TRBV30, with 12 bases lining up with TRBD2. Germline V lookup: CDR1 GTSNPN, CDR2 SVGIG (reference sequence). V lost 7 bases and J lost 7; bases outside the gene matches: 8. The CDR3 length is 13 residues. CDR3 in amino acids: CAFKLAGGGEQYF. The CDR3 DNA reads as TGTGCCTTTAAACTAGCGGGAGGAGGAGAGCAGTACTTC.